This entry features one TCR beta chain sequence. No antigen is known for it. No quality values exist for individual bases; no much larger clone is one base distant. The record originates from a study of shared clonotypes between healthy human individuals (TCRdb year 2020). Regarding the study in general: The cohort included three men and two women between 18 and 49 years of age. To estimate repertoire size and how much clonotypes are shared between individuals, the study performed deep sequencing of blood TCR repertoires from roughly five healthy adults. Different laboratories and diverse techniques were used to prepare libraries and sequence TCR repertoires, to increase sequencing depth and limit assay-specific biases. Per donor, leukapheresis produced somewhere between about 0.9 and 9.5 billion PBMCs. What the work shows at the level of the full study, not this receptor alone: Pairwise subsampling indicated that sequencing depth was expected to affect the degree of clonotype sharing among donors. Only blood was sampled, and tissue TCR repertoires likely differ from those in blood. Because the study included a small number of donors, the genetic and exposure-history diversity represented was limited.

Using the deep immunoSEQ assay, multiplex PCR amplified TCR CDR3 regions from genomic DNA. Extracted genomic DNA from each cell subset was spread evenly across all wells of several immunoSEQ 96-well plates, with each plate serving as a replicate. For unsorted PBMC, 250 to 350 ng genomic DNA, equal to 25,000 to 35,000 T cell genomes, was loaded into each replicate PCR. Ten immunoSEQ deep assay plates were used to sequence the unsorted PBMC genomic DNA. The purified libraries were quantified using a Qubit 3.0 fluorometer, sized with a Bioanalyzer 2100, and then quantified again using the KAPA Library Quantification kit. Every immunoSEQ 96-well plate was sequenced on a separate single-read 150-cycle Illumina NextSeq 550 flow cell. The paper's processing steps were these. The immunoSEQ output contained only junctional sequences without quality scores, so filtering could not match that applied to full-length reads. To assign V/J genes and CDR3, sequences were annotated using PyIR, a Python wrapper for IgBLAST v1.9, with IMGT germline references. Reads with weak V/J assignments (E-value above 1e-6), missing CDR3, stop codons, out-of-frame junctions, or ambiguous translated residues were removed. V3J clonotypes were defined as sequences sharing the same inferred V gene, J gene, and CDR3 amino acid sequence. Percentage overlap between repertoires was computed as shared unique clonotypes divided by the size of the smaller repertoire. RTK rarefaction, the Chao1 estimator, and Recon v2.1 estimates of unobserved clonotypes were used to assess repertoire richness. As stored in TCRdb, this immuneACCESS dataset retains in-frame rearrangements with V and J assigned. A fraction of the clones does not appear; measured against another copy, unresolved V genes explain less than half of the discrepancy, and the remainder lacks a known reason. V, J and clone size were drawn from that table, and D and trimming were deduced from the DNA. A total of 400,000 to 600,000 clones appear in this sample, about four fifths of them only once. Together, the top ten hold approximately 13% of the sample.

V has 10 bases trimmed and J has 2 bases trimmed; junction bases matching no gene number 12. The germline V gene supplies CDR1 MNHNS and CDR2 SASEGT. From its cysteine to its phenylalanine, the CDR3 spans 15 amino acids. Only CDR3 DNA remains: 45 bases, in frame from the first base. The donors were healthy, HIV-negative adults with no recently reported acute infections or vaccinations. Every donor was a Caucasian adult living in Nashville, Tennessee, USA. For unsorted samples, tens of millions of PBMCs were counted, and genomic DNA was extracted using the QIAamp DNA Blood Mini kit. After blood collection by leukapheresis, PBMCs were isolated using Ficoll-Histopaque density gradient centrifugation and then cryopreserved in the vapor phase of liquid nitrogen.

The specimen sequenced was PBMCs. Rearrangement joined TRBV6-1 to TRBJ1-2; the central 8 bases match TRBD1. The clonotype originates from a woman aged 40 to 50 in good health. Some clones in this sample may be carry-over from other donors' samples. The sequenced DNA is TGTGCCATCATTAGGACAGGGAGCTACAACTATGGCTACACCTTC. It translates as CAIIRTGSYNYGYTF.